These 6 T cell receptor beta chains came from one sample sequenced in a study of blood T cell repertoires in COVID-19. Sequenced by immunoSEQ multiplex PCR; TCRdb stores in-frame clones only, minus some. The data hold under 110,000 clones, with 85% to 95% observed a single time. Sequenced input: peripheral blood. The receptors derive from a man aged 45-60 years with active COVID-19.

The rearrangement links TRBV10-2 to TRBJ2-1, with 8 bases lining up with TRBD2. Germline V CDR1 and CDR2: WSHSY, SAAADI. This CDR3 region has 16 residues. With 4 bases clipped from V and 3 bases from J, the junction kept 8 bases outside the gene matches. CDR3 amino acids: CASSGSRRGGYNEQFF. CDR3 sequence (DNA): TGCGCCAGCAGTGGAAGTCGCCGGGGGGGCTACAATGAGCAGTTCTTC.

V gene TRBV19 combines with J gene TRBJ1-2; no firm D call. Trimming stripped 7 bases from V and 2 bases from J, with 11 bases between. From germline, CDR1 is LNHDA and CDR2 SQIVND (reference sequence). The CDR3 runs 13 residues. The DNA of the CDR3 is TGTGCCAGTAACTCGGGGTTGAACTATGGCTACACCTTC. Translated, it gives CASNSGLNYGYTF.

The V gene is TRBV7-3, the J gene TRBJ2-2, with TRBD2 matching over 13 bases. With 4 bases clipped from V and 1 base from J, the junction kept 6 bases outside the gene matches. Germline values: CDR1 SGHTA, CDR2 FQGTGA. This CDR3 is 18 amino acids long. CDR3 sequence (DNA): TGTGCCAGCAGCTCCGGAACTAGCGGGAGGGAGAACACCGGGGAGCTGTTTTTT. Its translation: CASSSGTSGRENTGELFF.

V is TRBV7-3 and J is TRBJ2-1, with 13 bases that match TRBD2. CDR1 is SGHTA, CDR2 FQGTGA, per germline. V lost 3 bases to trimming and J lost 5 bases; unmatched junction nucleotides: 1. The CDR3 runs to 15 residues. The CDR3 is CASSLGTSGNNEQFF. The CDR3 DNA reads as TGTGCCAGCAGCTTGGGGACTAGCGGGAACAATGAGCAGTTCTTC.

The chain combines TRBV30 with TRBJ1-1; possibly TRBD1 for D (5 bases). Trimming took off 0 bases at V and 1 base at J, with 6 bases between the two ends. This CDR3 region has 13 residues. Germline-derived CDR1 and CDR2 are GTSNPN and SVGIG (reference sequence). The CDR3 region is CAWSVQENTEAFF. The CDR3 bases are TGTGCCTGGAGTGTACAGGAGAACACTGAAGCTTTCTTT.

The chain joins TRBV6-1 to TRBJ2-2; tentatively, D is TRBD2 (5 bases). The CDR3 sequence is 16 residues long. V lost 4 bases, J lost 0 bases, and 12 bases lay in between. CDR1 is MNHNS and CDR2 is SASEGT in the germline V gene. This chain's CDR3 is CASSVMGSANTGELFF. The CDR3 DNA sequence: TGTGCCAGCAGTGTTATGGGGAGCGCGAACACCGGGGAGCTGTTTTTT.